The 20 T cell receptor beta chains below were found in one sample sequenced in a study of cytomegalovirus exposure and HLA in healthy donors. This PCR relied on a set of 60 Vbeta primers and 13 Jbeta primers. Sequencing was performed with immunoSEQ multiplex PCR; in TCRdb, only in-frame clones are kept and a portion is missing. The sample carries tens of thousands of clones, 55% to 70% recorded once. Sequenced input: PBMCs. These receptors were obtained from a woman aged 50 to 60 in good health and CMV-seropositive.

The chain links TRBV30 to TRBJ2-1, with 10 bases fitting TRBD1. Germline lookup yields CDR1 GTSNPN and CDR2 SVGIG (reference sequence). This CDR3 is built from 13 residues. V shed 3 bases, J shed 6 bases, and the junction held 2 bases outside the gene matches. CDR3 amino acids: CAWSGQGVNEQFF. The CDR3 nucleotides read TGTGCCTGGAGCGGACAGGGGGTCAATGAGCAGTTCTTC.

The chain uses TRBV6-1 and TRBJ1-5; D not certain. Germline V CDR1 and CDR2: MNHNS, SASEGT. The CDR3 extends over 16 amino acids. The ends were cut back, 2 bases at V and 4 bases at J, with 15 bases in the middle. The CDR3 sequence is CASSEFVGQANQPQHF. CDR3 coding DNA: TGTGCCAGCAGTGAATTTGTAGGTCAGGCAAATCAGCCCCAGCATTTT.

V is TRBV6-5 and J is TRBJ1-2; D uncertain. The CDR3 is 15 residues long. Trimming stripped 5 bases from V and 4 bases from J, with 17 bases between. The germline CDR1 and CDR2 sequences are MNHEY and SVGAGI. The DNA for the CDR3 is TGTGCCAGCAGTGTTACAGTAAATCCAGGCTATGGCTACACCTTC. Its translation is CASSVTVNPGYGYTF.

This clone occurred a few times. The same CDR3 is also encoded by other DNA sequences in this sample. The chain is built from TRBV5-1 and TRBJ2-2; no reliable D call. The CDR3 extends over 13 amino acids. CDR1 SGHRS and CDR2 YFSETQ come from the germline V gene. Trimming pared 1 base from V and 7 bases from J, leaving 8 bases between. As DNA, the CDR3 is TGCGCCAGCAGCTTGAATAGTGGCGGGGAGCTGTTTTTT. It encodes CASSLNSGGELFF. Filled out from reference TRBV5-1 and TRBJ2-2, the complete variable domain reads KAGVTQTPRYLIKTRGQQVTLSCSPISGHRSVSWYQQTPGQGLQFLFEYFSETQRNKGNFPGRFSGRQFSNSRSEMNVSTLELGDSALYLCASSLNSGGELFFGEGSRLTVL.

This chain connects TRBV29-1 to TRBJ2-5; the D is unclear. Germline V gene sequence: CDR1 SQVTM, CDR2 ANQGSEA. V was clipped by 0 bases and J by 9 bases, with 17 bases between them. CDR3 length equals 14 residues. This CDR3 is CSVEETYYAKAQYF. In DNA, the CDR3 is TGCAGCGTTGAAGAAACATACTACGCGAAGGCCCAGTACTTC.

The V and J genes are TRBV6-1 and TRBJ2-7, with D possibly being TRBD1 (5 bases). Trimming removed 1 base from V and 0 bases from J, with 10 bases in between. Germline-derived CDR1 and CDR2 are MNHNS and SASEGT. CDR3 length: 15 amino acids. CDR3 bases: TGTGCCAGCAGTGAAGGGGCAGGGATCTCCTACGAGCAGTACTTC. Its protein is CASSEGAGISYEQYF.

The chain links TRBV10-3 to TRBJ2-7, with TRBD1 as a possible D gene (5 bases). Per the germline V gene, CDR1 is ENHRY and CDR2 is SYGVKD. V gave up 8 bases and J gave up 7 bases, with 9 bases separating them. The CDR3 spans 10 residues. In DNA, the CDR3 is TGTGCCATCGGGTCAGGGGAGCAGTACTTC. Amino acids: CAIGSGEQYF.

CDR3 DNA sequence: TGTGCCAGCAGCGCGACAGATTCCTACGAGCAGTACTTC. Translated, it gives CASSATDSYEQYF. The chain has TRBV2 and TRBJ2-7; TRBD1 is a possible D gene (5 bases). This CDR3 is built from 13 residues. CDR1 SNHLY and CDR2 FYNNEI come from the germline V gene. The germline V and J ends were trimmed by 6 bases and 1 base, with 10 bases remaining between them.

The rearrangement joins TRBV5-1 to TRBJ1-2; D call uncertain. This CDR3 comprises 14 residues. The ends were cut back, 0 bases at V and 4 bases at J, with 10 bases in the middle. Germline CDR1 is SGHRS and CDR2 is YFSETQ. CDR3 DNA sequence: TGCGCCAGCAGCTTGGAATCCGTGAGCTATGGCTACACCTTC. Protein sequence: CASSLESVSYGYTF.

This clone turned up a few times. As DNA, the CDR3 is TGTGCCAGCAGCTTGGGGGCCGGGATCGGACAGCCCCAGCATTTT. Amino acid sequence: CASSLGAGIGQPQHF. The chain couples TRBV5-6 to TRBJ1-5; no definite D call. V lost 0 bases and J 7 bases, leaving 14 bases between the germline ends. There are 15 residues in the CDR3. CDR1 and CDR2 from the germline V gene are SGHDT and YYEEEE. Full variable domain (rest looked up from reference TRBV5-6 and TRBJ1-5): DAGVTQSPTHLIKTRGQQVTLRCSPKSGHDTVSWYQQALGQGPQFIFQYYEEEERQRGNFPDRFSGHQFPNYSSELNVNALLLGDSALYLCASSLGAGIGQPQHFGDGTRLSIL.

Here the CDR3 reads CASSQDRTGVLDIQYF. The CDR3 bases are TGTGCCAGCAGCCAAGATCGGACAGGGGTTTTGGACATTCAGTACTTC. V usage is TRBV4-2 and J usage is TRBJ2-4; 9 positions agree with TRBD1. Trimming at V came to 0 bases and at J to 8 bases, leaving 8 bases not matched to a gene. The CDR3 has 16 amino acids. Germline assignment: CDR1 LGHNA and CDR2 YNFKEQ.

CDR3 residues: CASNLAGGRNEQFF. The CDR3 DNA reads TGTGCCAGTAACCTGGCAGGGGGCAGGAATGAGCAGTTCTTC. This rearrangement joins TRBV19 to TRBJ2-1; TRBD1 agrees at 8 bases. The ends lost 7 bases at V and 7 bases at J; junction bases unmatched: 9. This CDR3 contains 14 residues. CDR1 and CDR2 from the germline V gene are LNHDA and SQIVND (reference sequence).

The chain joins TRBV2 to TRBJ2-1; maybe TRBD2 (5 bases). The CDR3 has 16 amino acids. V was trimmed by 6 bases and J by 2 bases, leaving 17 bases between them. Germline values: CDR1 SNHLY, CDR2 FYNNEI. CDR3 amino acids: CASSPDMVGTYNEQFF. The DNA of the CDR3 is TGTGCCAGCAGCCCAGATATGGTCGGGACCTACAATGAGCAGTTCTTC. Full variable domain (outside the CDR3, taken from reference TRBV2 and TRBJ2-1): EPEVTQTPSHQVTQMGQEVILRCVPISNHLYFYWYRQILGQKVEFLVSFYNNEISEKSEIFDDQFSVERPDGSNFTLKIRSTKLEDSAMYFCASSPDMVGTYNEQFFGPGTRLTVL.

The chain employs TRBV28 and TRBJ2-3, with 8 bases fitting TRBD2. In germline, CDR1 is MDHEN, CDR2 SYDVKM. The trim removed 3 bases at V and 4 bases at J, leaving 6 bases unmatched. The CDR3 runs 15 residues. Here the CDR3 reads CASSFSASGPDTQYF. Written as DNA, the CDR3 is TGTGCCAGCAGTTTTTCGGCTAGCGGGCCAGATACGCAGTATTTT.

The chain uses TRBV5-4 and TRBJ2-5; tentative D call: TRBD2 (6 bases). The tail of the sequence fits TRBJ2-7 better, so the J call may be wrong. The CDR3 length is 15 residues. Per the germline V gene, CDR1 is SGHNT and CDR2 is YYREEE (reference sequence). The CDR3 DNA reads TGTGCCAGCAGCTTGGGGCGGGGTGACTCCTACGAGCAGTACTTC. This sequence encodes CASSLGRGDSYEQYF.

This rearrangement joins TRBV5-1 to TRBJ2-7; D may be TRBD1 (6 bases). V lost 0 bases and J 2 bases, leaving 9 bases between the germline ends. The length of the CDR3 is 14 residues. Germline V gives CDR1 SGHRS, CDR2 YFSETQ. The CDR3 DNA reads TGCGCCAGCAGCTTGGTGGGGGCCACCTACGAGCAGTACTTC. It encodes CASSLVGATYEQYF.

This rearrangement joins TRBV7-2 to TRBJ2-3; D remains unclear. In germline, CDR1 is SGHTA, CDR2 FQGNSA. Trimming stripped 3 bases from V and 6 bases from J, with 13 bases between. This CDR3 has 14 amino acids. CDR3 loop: CASSFGSSPDTQYF. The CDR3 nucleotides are TGTGCCAGCAGCTTTGGGTCTAGTCCCGATACGCAGTATTTT.

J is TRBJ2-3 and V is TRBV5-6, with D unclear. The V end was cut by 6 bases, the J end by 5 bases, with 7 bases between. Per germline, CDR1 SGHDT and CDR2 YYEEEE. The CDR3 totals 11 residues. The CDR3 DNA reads TGTGCCAGCACCTCGGGAGATACGCAGTATTTT. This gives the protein CASTSGDTQYF. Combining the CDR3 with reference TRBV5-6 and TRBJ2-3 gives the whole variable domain DAGVTQSPTHLIKTRGQQVTLRCSPKSGHDTVSWYQQALGQGPQFIFQYYEEEERQRGNFPDRFSGHQFPNYSSELNVNALLLGDSALYLCASTSGDTQYFGPGTRLTVL.

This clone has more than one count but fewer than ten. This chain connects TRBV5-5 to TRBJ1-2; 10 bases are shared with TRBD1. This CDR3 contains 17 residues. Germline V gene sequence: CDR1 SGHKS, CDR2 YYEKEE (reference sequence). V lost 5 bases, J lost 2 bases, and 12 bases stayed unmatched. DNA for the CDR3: TGTGCCAGCAGTTTTACACTCGGGACAGGGGACAACTATGGCTACACCTTC. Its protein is CASSFTLGTGDNYGYTF.

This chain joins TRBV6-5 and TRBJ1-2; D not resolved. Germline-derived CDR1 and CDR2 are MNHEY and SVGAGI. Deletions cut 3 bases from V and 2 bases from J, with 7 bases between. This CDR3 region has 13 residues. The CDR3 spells CASSYNSNYGYTF. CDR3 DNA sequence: TGTGCCAGCAGTTATAACAGCAACTATGGCTACACCTTC.